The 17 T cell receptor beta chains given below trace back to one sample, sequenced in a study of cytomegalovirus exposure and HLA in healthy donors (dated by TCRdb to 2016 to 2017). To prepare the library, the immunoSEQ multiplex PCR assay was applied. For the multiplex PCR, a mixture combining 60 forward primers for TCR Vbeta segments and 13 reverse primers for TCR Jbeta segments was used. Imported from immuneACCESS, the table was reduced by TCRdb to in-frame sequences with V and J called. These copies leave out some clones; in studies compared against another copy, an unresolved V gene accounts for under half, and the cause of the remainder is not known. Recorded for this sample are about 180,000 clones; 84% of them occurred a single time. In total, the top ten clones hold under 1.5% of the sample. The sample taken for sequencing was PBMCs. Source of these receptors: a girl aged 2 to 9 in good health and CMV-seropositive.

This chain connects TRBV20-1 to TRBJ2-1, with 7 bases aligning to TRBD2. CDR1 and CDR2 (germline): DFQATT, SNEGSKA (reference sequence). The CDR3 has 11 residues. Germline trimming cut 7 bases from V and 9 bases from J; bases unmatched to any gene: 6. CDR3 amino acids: CSGGRIGEQFF. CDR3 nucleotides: TGCAGTGGCGGGAGAATCGGTGAGCAGTTCTTC.

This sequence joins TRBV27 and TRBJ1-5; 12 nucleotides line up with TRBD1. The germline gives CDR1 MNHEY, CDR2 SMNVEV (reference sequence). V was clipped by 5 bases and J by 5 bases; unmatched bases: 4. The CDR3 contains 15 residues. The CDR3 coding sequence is TGTGCCAGCAGTCCAGGGACAGGGGGCGATCAGCCCCAGCATTTT. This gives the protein CASSPGTGGDQPQHF.

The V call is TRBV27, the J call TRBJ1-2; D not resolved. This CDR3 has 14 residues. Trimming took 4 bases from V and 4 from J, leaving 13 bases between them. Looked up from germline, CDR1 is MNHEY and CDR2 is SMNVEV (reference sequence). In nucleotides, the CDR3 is TGTGCCAGCAGTTCCTGGGCTACGCCCTATGGCTACACCTTC. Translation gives CASSSWATPYGYTF.

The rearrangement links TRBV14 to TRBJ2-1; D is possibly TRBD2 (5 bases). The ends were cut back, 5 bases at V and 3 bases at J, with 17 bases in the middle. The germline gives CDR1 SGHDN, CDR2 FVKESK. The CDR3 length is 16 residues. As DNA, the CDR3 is TGTGCCAGCAGCGGGGAGTGGACGAATCACTACAATGAGCAGTTCTTC. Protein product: CASSGEWTNHYNEQFF.

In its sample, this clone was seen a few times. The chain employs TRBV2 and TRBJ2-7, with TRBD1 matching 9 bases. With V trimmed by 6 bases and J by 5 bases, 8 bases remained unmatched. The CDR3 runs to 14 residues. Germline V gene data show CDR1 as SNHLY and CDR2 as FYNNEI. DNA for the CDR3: TGTGCCAGCAGGGTCGGGACAGGGAGGAACGAGCAGTACTTC. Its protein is CASRVGTGRNEQYF.

CDR3 bases: TGTGCCAGCAGCGACAGGGTCTATCAGCCCCAGCATTTT. This codes for CASSDRVYQPQHF. The chain links TRBV2 to TRBJ1-5; 7 bases line up with TRBD1. CDR1 is SNHLY and CDR2 is FYNNEI in the germline V gene. The CDR3 covers 13 residues. The trim removed 6 bases at V and 5 bases at J, leaving 4 bases unmatched.

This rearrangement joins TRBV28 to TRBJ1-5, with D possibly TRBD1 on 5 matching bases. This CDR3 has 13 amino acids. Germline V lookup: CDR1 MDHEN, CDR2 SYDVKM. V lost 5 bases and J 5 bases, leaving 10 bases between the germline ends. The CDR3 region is CASSGRQYQPQHF. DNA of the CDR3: TGTGCCAGCAGTGGCAGACAGTATCAGCCCCAGCATTTT.

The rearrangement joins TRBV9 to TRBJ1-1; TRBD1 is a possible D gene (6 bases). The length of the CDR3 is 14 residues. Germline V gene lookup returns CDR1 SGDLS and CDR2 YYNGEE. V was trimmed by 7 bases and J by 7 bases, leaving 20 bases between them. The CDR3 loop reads CASGRVGGEVEAFF. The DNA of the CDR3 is TGTGCCAGCGGGAGGGTTGGGGGCGAGGTTGAAGCTTTCTTT.

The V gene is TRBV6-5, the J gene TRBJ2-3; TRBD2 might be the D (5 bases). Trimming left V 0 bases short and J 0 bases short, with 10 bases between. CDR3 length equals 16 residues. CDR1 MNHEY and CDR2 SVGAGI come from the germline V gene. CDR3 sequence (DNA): TGTGCCAGCAGTTACTCGGCAGGACTTAGCACAGATACGCAGTATTTT. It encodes CASSYSAGLSTDTQYF.

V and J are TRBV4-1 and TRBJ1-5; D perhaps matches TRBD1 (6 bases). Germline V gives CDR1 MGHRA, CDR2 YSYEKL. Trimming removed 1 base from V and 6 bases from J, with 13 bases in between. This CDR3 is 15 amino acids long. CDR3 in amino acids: CASSQVGQSGQPQHF. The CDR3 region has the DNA TGCGCCAGCAGCCAAGTTGGACAGAGCGGTCAGCCCCAGCATTTT.

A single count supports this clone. The CDR3 spells CASSLQQGRYQPQHF. The CDR3 coding sequence is TGTGCCAGCAGTTTACAACAGGGAAGGTATCAGCCCCAGCATTTT. The chain uses TRBV28 and TRBJ1-5, with a weak D call TRBD1 (6 bases). The V gene lost 2 bases and the J gene lost 5 bases, with 13 bases spanning the gap. The CDR3 has 15 amino acids. Per germline, CDR1 MDHEN and CDR2 SYDVKM.

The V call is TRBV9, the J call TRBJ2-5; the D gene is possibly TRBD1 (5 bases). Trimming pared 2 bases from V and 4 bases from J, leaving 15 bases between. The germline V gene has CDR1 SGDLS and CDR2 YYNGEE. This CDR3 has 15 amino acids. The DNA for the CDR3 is TGTGCCAGCAGCGTCCTAGGGGCCGTGGGAGAGACCCAGTACTTC. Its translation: CASSVLGAVGETQYF.

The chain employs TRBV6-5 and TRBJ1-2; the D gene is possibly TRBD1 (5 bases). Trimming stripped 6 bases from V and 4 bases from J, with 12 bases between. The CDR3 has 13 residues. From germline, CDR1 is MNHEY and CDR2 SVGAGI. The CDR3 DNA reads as TGTGCCAGCAGCCAAGACAGAGTCTATGGCTACACCTTC. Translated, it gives CASSQDRVYGYTF.

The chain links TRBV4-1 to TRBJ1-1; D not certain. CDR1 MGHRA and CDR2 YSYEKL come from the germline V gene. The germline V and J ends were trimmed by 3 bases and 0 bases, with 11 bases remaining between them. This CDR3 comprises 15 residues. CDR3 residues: CASSQRPPMNTEAFF. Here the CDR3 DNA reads TGCGCCAGCAGCCAGAGGCCGCCCATGAACACTGAAGCTTTCTTT.

The chain's CDR3 is CASSFGREGLREQYF. In nucleotides, the CDR3 is TGTGCCAGCTCTTTTGGGCGGGAGGGCCTGCGAGAGCAGTACTTC. The chain joins TRBV13 to TRBJ2-7; 9 bases line up with TRBD2. Germline CDR1 is PRHDT and CDR2 is FYEKMQ (reference sequence). CDR3 length: 15 amino acids. The ends lost 8 bases at V and 7 bases at J; junction bases unmatched: 15.

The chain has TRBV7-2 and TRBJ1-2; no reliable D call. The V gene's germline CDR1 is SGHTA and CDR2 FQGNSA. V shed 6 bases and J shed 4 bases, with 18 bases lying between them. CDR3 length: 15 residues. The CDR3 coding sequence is TGTGCCAGCAGTCTTACGGGAGCCGGATTCTATGGCTACACCTTC. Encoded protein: CASSLTGAGFYGYTF. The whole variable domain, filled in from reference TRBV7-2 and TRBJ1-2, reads GAGVSQSPSNKVTEKGKDVELRCDPISGHTALYWYRQSLGQGLEFLIYFQGNSAPDKSGLPSDRFSAERTGGSVSTLTIQRTQQEDSAVYLCASSLTGAGFYGYTFGSGTRLTVV.

The CDR3, as DNA: TGCGCCAGCAGCCAAGTAAACATTCCCTCTGGAAACACCATATATTTT. It is translated as CASSQVNIPSGNTIYF. V and J are TRBV4-1 and TRBJ1-3; no clear D gene. The V end lost 1 base, the J end lost 0 bases, and 10 bases lay between the germline ends. This CDR3 has 16 residues. Looked up from germline, CDR1 is MGHRA and CDR2 is YSYEKL.